These T cell receptor beta chains were read from a single sample in a study of beta chain features in type 1 diabetes. Assay used: immunoSEQ multiplex PCR; TCRdb lists only in-frame clones, some missing. The repertoire holds about 150,000 clones, with less than 9.5% as singletons. What was sequenced was central memory CD4+ T cells from blood. The receptor source for this set is a man aged 18 to 30 in good health. CDR3s include the opening cysteine and the closing phenylalanine or tryptophan. The order of the fields is CDR3 protein, CDR3 DNA, J gene, clone size, D gene, V gene, CDR3 length. The D gene is left open where the match is weak. The size of a clone is reported for some rows only, either as once, few or many, or as a class for expanded clones.

cdr3_aa: CASSRQTGAGQPQHF; cdr3_nt: TGTGCCAGCAGCCGCCAGACAGGGGCCGGACAGCCCCAGCATTTT; j_call: TRBJ1-5; clone_size: few; d_call: TRBD1; v_call: TRBV7-2; cdr3_length: 15
cdr3_aa: CASSEVTRYSPLHF; cdr3_nt: TGTGCCAGCAGTGAAGTTACGAGGTACTCACCCCTCCACTTT; j_call: TRBJ1-6; clone_size: NA; d_call: NA; v_call: TRBV10-3; cdr3_length: 14
cdr3_aa: CAWSGTGFGNQPQHF; cdr3_nt: TGTGCCTGGAGCGGGACAGGGTTCGGCAATCAGCCCCAGCATTTT; j_call: TRBJ1-5; clone_size: NA; d_call: TRBD1; v_call: TRBV30; cdr3_length: 15
cdr3_aa: CASSLTGGLSYVEQYF; cdr3_nt: TGTGCCAGCAGCTTAACGGGGGGACTGAGCTACGTTGAGCAGTACTTC; j_call: TRBJ2-7; clone_size: NA; d_call: NA; v_call: TRBV7-3; cdr3_length: 16
cdr3_aa: CASSQTRLTGNQPQHF; cdr3_nt: TGCGCCAGCAGTCAAACCCGGCTTACGGGGAATCAGCCCCAGCATTTT; j_call: TRBJ1-5; clone_size: many; d_call: NA; v_call: TRBV23-1; cdr3_length: 16
cdr3_aa: CAWSGHPSNQPQHF; cdr3_nt: TGTGCCTGGAGTGGACACCCTAGCAATCAGCCCCAGCATTTT; j_call: TRBJ1-5; clone_size: many; d_call: NA; v_call: TRBV30; cdr3_length: 14
cdr3_aa: CASSLQAFYEQYF; cdr3_nt: TGTGCCAGCAGCTTACAGGCTTTCTACGAGCAGTACTTC; j_call: TRBJ2-7; clone_size: many; d_call: NA; v_call: TRBV28; cdr3_length: 13
cdr3_aa: CASSLGQGRNQPQHF; cdr3_nt: TGTGCCAGCAGCTTAGGACAGGGGCGAAATCAGCCCCAGCATTTT; j_call: TRBJ1-5; clone_size: few; d_call: TRBD1; v_call: TRBV6-5; cdr3_length: 15
cdr3_aa: CASSYSGGKGNEQFF; cdr3_nt: TGTGCCAGCAGTTATAGCGGGGGTAAAGGGAATGAGCAGTTCTTC; j_call: TRBJ2-1; clone_size: few; d_call: TRBD2; v_call: TRBV6-5; cdr3_length: 15
cdr3_aa: CASSEGQGAFF; cdr3_nt: TGTGCCAGCAGTGAGGGACAGGGCGCTTTCTTT; j_call: TRBJ1-1; clone_size: few; d_call: TRBD1; v_call: TRBV6-5; cdr3_length: 11
cdr3_aa: CASTKRASPTNEKLFF; cdr3_nt: TGTGCCAGCACCAAGAGGGCCAGCCCAACTAATGAAAAACTGTTTTTT; j_call: TRBJ1-4; clone_size: many; d_call: NA; v_call: TRBV7-9; cdr3_length: 16
cdr3_aa: CAWSVLGWRSPLHF; cdr3_nt: TGTGCCTGGAGTGTATTAGGCTGGAGATCACCCCTCCACTTT; j_call: TRBJ1-6; clone_size: NA; d_call: NA; v_call: TRBV30; cdr3_length: 14
cdr3_aa: CASSRLLPGRGGELFF; cdr3_nt: TGTGCCAGCAGCAGACTGCTCCCCGGTCGAGGCGGGGAGCTGTTTTTT; j_call: TRBJ2-2; clone_size: NA; d_call: NA; v_call: TRBV7-9; cdr3_length: 16
cdr3_aa: CASSQDLGVGQGQVSRSTDTQYF; cdr3_nt: TGTGCCAGCAGCCAAGATCTAGGGGTTGGGCAGGGGCAGGTTTCGAGGTCCACAGATACGCAGTATTTT; j_call: TRBJ2-3; clone_size: NA; d_call: NA; v_call: TRBV4-2; cdr3_length: 23
cdr3_aa: CASSMGRQFSMNTEAFF; cdr3_nt: TGTGCCAGTAGTATGGGGCGGCAGTTCAGCATGAACACTGAAGCTTTCTTT; j_call: TRBJ1-1; clone_size: NA; d_call: NA; v_call: TRBV19; cdr3_length: 17
cdr3_aa: CASSTDRGGRYGYTF; cdr3_nt: TGTGCCAGCAGTACTGACAGGGGAGGGCGCTATGGCTACACCTTC; j_call: TRBJ1-2; clone_size: NA; d_call: TRBD1; v_call: TRBV6-5; cdr3_length: 15
cdr3_aa: CAWSPGLLAEAFF; cdr3_nt: TGTGCCTGGAGTCCGGGACTTTTAGCGGAAGCTTTCTTT; j_call: TRBJ1-1; clone_size: NA; d_call: NA; v_call: TRBV30; cdr3_length: 13